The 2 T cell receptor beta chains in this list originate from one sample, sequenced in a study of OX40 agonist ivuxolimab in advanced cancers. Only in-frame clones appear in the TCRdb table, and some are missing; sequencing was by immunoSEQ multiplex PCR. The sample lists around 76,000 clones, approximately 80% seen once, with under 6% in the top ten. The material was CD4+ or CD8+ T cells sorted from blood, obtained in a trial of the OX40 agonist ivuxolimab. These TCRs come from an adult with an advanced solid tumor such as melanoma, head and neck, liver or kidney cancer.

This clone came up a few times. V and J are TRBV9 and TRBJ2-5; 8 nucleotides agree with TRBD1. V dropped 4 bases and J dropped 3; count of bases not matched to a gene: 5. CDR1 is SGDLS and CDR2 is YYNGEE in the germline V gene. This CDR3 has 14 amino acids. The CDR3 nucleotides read TGTGCCAGCAGCCTCGACAGGGGTGAAGAGACCCAGTACTTC. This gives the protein CASSLDRGEETQYF.

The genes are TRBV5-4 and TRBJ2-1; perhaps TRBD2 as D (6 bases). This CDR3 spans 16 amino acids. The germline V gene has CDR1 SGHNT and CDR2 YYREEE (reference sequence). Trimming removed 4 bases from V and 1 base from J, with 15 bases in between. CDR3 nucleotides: TGTGCCAGCAGCGAGGGCCGGGAGCTGTCCTACAATGAGCAGTTCTTC. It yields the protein CASSEGRELSYNEQFF.